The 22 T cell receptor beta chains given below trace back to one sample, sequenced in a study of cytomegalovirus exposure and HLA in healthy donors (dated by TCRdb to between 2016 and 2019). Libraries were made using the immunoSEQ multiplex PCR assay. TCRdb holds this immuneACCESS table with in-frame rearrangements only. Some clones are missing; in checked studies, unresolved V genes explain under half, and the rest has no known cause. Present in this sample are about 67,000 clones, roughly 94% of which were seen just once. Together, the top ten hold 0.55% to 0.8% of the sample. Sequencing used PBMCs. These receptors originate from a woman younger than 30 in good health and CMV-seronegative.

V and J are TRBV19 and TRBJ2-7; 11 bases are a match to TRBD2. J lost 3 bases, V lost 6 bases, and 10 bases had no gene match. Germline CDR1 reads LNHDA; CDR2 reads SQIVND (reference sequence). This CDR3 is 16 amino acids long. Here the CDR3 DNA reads TGTGCCAGTAGCGCGAACCTAGCGGGGGGACTCTACGAGCAGTACTTC. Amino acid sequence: CASSANLAGGLYEQYF.

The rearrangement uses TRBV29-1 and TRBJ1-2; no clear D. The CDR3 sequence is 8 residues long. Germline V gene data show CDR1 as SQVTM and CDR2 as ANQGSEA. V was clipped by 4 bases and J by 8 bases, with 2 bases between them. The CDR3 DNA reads TGCAGCGTTGCGGGCTACACCTTC. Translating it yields CSVAGYTF.

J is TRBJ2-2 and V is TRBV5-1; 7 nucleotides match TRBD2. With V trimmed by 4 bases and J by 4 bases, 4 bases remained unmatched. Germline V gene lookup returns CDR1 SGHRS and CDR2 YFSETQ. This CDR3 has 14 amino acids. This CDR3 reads CASSLGGGTGELFF. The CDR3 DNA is TGCGCCAGCAGCCTTGGGGGGGGCACCGGGGAGCTGTTTTTT.

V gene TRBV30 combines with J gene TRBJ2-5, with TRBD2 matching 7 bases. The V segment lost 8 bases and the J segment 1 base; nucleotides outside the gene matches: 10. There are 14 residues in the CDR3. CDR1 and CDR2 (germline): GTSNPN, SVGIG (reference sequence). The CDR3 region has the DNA TGTGCCGGAGGCGATTGGGGGGGCCAAGAGACCCAGTACTTC. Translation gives CAGGDWGGQETQYF. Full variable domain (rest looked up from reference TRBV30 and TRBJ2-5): SQTIHQWPATLVQPVGSPLSLECTVEGTSNPNLYWYRQAAGRGLQLLFYSVGIGQISSEVPQNLSASRPQDRQFILSSKKLLLSDSGFYLCAGGDWGGQETQYFGPGTRLLVL.

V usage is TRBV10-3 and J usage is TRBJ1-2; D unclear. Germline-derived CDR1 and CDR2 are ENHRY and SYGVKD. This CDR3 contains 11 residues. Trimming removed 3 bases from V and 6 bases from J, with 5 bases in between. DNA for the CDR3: TGTGCCATCAGTGATCCAAATGGCTACACCTTC. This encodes CAISDPNGYTF.

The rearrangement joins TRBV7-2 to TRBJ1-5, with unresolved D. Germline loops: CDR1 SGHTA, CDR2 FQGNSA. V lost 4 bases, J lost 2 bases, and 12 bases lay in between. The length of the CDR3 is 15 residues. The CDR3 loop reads CASSSSPFGNQPQHF. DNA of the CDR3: TGTGCCAGCAGCTCCAGTCCCTTCGGCAATCAGCCCCAGCATTTT.

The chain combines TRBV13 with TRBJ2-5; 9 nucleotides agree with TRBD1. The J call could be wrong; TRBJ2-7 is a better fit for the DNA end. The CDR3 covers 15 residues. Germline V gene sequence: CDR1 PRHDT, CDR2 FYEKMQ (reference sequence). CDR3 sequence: CASSLGRDRAYEQYF. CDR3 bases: TGTGCCAGCAGCTTAGGCCGGGACAGGGCTTACGAGCAGTACTTC.

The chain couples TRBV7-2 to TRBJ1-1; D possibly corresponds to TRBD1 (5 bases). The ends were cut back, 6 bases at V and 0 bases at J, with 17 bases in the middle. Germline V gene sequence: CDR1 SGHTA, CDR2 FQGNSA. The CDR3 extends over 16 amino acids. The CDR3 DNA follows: TGTGCCAGCAGTTTCTCACCAGGGTCTATGAACACTGAAGCTTTCTTT. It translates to CASSFSPGSMNTEAFF.

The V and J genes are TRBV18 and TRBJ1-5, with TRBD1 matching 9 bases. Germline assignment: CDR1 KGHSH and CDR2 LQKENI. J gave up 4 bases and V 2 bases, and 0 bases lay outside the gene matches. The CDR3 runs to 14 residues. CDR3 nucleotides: TGTGCCAGCTCACCAGGGACAGGGAATCAGCCCCAGCATTTT. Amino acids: CASSPGTGNQPQHF.

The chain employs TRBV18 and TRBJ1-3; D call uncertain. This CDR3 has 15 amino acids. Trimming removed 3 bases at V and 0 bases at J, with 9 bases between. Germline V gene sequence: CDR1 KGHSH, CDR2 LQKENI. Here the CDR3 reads CASSPDLSSGNTIYF. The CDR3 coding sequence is TGTGCCAGCTCACCTGACTTGAGCTCTGGAAACACCATATATTTT.

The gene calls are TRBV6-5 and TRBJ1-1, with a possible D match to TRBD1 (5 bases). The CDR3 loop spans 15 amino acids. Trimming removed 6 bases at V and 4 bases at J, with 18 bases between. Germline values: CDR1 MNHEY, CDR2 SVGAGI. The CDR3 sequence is CASRLIRGGVTEAFF. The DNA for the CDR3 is TGTGCCAGCAGACTAATCCGAGGAGGGGTCACTGAAGCTTTCTTT.

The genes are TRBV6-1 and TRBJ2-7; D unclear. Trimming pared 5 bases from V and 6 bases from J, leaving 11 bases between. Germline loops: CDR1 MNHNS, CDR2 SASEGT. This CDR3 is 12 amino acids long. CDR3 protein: CASSRQSAEQYF. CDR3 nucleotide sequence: TGTGCCAGCAGTCGACAATCGGCCGAGCAGTACTTC.

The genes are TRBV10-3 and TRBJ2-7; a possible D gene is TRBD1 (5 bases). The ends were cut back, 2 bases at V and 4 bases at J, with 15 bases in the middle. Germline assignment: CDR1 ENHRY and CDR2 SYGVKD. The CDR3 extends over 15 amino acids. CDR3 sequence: CAISEATARPYEQYF. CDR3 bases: TGTGCCATCAGTGAGGCGACAGCACGGCCGTACGAGCAGTACTTC.

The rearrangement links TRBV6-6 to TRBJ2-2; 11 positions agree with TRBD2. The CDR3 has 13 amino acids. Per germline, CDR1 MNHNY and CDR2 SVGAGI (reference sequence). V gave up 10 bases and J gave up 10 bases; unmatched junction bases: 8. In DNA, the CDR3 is TGTGCCACCAACAAACTAGCGGGGGAGGAGCTGTTTTTT. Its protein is CATNKLAGEELFF.

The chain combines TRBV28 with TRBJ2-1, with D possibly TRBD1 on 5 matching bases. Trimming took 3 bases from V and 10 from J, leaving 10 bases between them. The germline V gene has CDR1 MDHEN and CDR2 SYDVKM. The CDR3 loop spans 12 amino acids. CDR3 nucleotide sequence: TGTGCCAGCAGTTTGGGGCAAGAAGAGCAGTTCTTC. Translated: CASSLGQEEQFF.

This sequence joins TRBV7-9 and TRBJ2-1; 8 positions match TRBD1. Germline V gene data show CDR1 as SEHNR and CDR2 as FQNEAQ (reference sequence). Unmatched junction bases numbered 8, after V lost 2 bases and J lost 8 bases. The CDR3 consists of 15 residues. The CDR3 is CASSLSLTGVYEQFF. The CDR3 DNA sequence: TGTGCCAGCAGCTTATCGCTGACAGGGGTCTATGAGCAGTTCTTC.

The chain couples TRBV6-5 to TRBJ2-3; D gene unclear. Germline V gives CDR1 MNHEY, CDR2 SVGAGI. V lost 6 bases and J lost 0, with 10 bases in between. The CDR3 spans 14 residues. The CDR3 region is CASRKTFSTDTQYF. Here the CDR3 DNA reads TGTGCCAGCAGAAAGACATTCAGCACAGATACGCAGTATTTT.

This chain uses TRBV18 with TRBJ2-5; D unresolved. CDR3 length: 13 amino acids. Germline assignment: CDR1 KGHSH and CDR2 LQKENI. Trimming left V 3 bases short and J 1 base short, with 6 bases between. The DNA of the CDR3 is TGTGCCAGCTCACCGGCAGGCCAAGAGACCCAGTACTTC. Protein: CASSPAGQETQYF.

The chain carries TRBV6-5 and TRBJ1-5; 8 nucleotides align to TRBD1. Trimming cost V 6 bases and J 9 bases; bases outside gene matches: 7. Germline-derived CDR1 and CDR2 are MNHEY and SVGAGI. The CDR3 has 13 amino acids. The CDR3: CASRRDRGLPQHF. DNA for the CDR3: TGTGCCAGCAGACGAGACAGGGGTCTGCCCCAGCATTTT.

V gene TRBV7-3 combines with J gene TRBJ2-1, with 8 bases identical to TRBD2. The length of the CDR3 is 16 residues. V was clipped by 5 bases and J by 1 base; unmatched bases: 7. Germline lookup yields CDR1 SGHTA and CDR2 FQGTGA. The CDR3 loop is CASSLTSAASYNEQFF. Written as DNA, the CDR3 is TGTGCCAGCAGCCTGACTAGCGCGGCATCCTACAATGAGCAGTTCTTC.

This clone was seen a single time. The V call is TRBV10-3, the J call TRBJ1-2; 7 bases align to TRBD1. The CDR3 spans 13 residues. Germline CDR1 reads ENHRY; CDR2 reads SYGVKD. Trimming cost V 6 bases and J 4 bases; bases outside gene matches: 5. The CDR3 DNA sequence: TGTGCCATCAGACAGGGGACGGTCTATGGCTACACCTTC. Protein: CAIRQGTVYGYTF.

Written as DNA, the CDR3 is TGCGCCAGCAGCTTGGGGTACGACAGGGGCGGGAAACTGTTTTTT. This codes for CASSLGYDRGGKLFF. V is TRBV5-1 and J is TRBJ1-4; 8 bases are a match to TRBD1. The germline gives CDR1 SGHRS, CDR2 YFSETQ. This CDR3 spans 15 amino acids. J was trimmed by 11 bases and V by 0 bases; bases with no gene match: 9.